This TCR beta chain was retrieved from a study of beta chain features in type 1 diabetes. Overall study findings and caveats: People with Type 1 diabetes carried modestly yet significantly shorter TCRB CDR3s in all four CD4+ subsets. Comparison showed that naive, central memory and Treg TCRB repertoires appeared more similar among patients than among healthy donors.

The CDR3 is made up of 14 amino acids. Germline CDR1 is SQVTM and CDR2 is ANQGSEA. Losses at the gene ends were 6 bases for V and 0 bases for J; bases not matched to a gene: 5. This clone occurred a few times. Its antigen is not identified. cDNA synthesis used the whole RNA isolate, giving expressed TCRB sequences. Produced via immunoSEQ multiplex PCR; TCRdb's table is partial and in-frame only. The profile shows hundreds of thousands of clones, roughly 8.8% of them singletons. Staining for CD45RO/CCR7/CD25/CD127/CD95/CD27 allowed sorting of CD4+ naive, central memory, regulatory and stem cell-like memory cells.

This chain uses TRBV29-1 with TRBJ2-3, with TRBD2 matching 8 bases. Sequenced material: central memory CD4+ T cells from blood. The sequence was collected from a man aged 25-45 years with type 1 diabetes. Here the CDR3 reads CSVFGGGSTDTQYF. CDR3 nucleotide sequence: TGCAGCGTCTTCGGGGGGGGTAGCACAGATACGCAGTATTTT.